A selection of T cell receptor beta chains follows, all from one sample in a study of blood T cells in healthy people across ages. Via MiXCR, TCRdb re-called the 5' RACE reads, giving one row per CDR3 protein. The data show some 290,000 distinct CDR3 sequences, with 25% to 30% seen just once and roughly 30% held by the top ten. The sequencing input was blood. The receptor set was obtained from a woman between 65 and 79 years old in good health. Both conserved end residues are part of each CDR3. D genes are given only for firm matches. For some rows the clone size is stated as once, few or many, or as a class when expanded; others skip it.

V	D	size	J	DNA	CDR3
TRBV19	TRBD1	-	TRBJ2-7	TGTGCCAGTAGTGAAATAGACAGGGGCGGGTACGAGCAGTACTTC	CASSEIDRGGYEQYF
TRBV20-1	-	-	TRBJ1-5	TGCAGTGCTAGAGATCTTTATGTTGGGCGCAATCAGCCCCAGCATTTT	CSARDLYVGRNQPQHF
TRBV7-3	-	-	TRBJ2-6	TGTGCCAGCAGCTATCCCGGGATGACTGGGGCCAACGTCCTGACTTTC	CASSYPGMTGANVLTF
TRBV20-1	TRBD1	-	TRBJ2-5	TGCAGTCCAAGACAGGGGCAAGAGACCCAGTACTTC	CSPRQGQETQYF
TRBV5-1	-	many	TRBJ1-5	TGCGCCAGCAGCTTGGACGGGGGACAGCCCCAGCATTTT	CASSLDGGQPQHF
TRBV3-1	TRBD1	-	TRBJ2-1	TGTGCCAGCAGCCAGCCCCTCAGGGGGAATGAGCAGTTCTTC	CASSQPLRGNEQFF
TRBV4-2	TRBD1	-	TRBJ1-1	TGTGCCAGCAGCCAAGAGTTCACAGGGGCCGGTGAAGCTTTCTTT	CASSQEFTGAGEAFF
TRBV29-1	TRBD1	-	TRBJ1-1	TGCAGCGTCCGAGGGGACAGTGGGAAGAACACTGAAGCTTTCTTT	CSVRGDSGKNTEAFF
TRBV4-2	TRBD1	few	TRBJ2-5	TGTGCCAGCAGCCAAGCGGGACAGGGGAATGGGACCCAGTACTTC	CASSQAGQGNGTQYF
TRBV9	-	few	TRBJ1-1	TGTGCCAGCAGCGTCCTGGGTGACACTGAAGCTTTCTTT	CASSVLGDTEAFF
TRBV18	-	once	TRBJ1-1	TGTGCCAGCTCAAAAAACCCAATGAACACTGAAGCTTTCTTT	CASSKNPMNTEAFF
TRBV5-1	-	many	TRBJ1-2	TGCGCCAGCAGCTTGGGGTCAAACTATGGCTACACCTTC	CASSLGSNYGYTF
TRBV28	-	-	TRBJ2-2	TGTGCCAGCAGTCTAAGTAGGAGCGGGGAGCTGTTTTTT	CASSLSRSGELFF
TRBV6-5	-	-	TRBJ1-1	TGTGCCAGCAGTGTGGACAGCCAGCGAACTGAAGCTTTCTTT	CASSVDSQRTEAFF
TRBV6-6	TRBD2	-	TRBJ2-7	TGTGCCAGCATCGAGGGAGGGAACTCCTACGAGCAGTACTTC	CASIEGGNSYEQYF
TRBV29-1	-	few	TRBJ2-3	TGCAGCGCACCAGGGTCTTCAAATACGCAGTATTTT	CSAPGSSNTQYF
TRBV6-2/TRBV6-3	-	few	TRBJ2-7	TGTGCCAGCAGTTATGGTCAGAGCTCCTACGAGCAGTACTTC	CASSYGQSSYEQYF
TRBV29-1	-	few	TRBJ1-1	TGCAGCGTCCTTCCGGGTGGGAGCACTGAAGCTTTCTTT	CSVLPGGSTEAFF
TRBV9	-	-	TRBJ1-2	TGTGCCAGCAGCGTCCAGGGTGACTATGGCTACACCTTC	CASSVQGDYGYTF
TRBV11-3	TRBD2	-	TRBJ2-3	TGTGCCAGCAGCAAGCGGGAGGGACCCACAGATACGCAGTATTTT	CASSKREGPTDTQYF
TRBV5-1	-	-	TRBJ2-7	TGCGCCAGCAGCTCAGGACCCAGGGCCACCAGAGTCTCCTACGAGCAGTACTTC	CASSSGPRATRVSYEQYF
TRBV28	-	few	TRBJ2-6	TGTGCCAGCAGTTTAAATCTGCAGGGAAATGGGGCCAACGTCCTGACTTTC	CASSLNLQGNGANVLTF
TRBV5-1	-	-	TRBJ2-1	TGCGCCAGCAGCTTGGGAGCAGCCCAGAATGAGCAGTTCTTC	CASSLGAAQNEQFF
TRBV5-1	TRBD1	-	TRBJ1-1	TGCGCCAGCAGACTGGACAGGAGGAACACTGAAGCTTTCTTT	CASRLDRRNTEAFF
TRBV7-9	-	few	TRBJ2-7	TGTGCCAGCAGCTTAGGGGGTAAGGACCACGAGCAGTACTTC	CASSLGGKDHEQYF
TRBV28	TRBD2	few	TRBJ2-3	TGTGCCAGCAGGCCCACTATAGCGGGAGGAACAGATACGCAGTATTTT	CASRPTIAGGTDTQYF
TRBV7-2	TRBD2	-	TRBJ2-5	TGTGCCAGCAGCCAAGGGACTAGCGGGGTCCAAGAGACCCAGTACTTC	CASSQGTSGVQETQYF
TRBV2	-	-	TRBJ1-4	TGTGCCAGCAGTGCGGGGACATCGGTTGAAAAACTGTTTTTT	CASSAGTSVEKLFF
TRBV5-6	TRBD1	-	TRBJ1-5	TGTGCCAGCAGCCGGGACAGGGGCAATAGCAATCAGCCCCAGCATTTT	CASSRDRGNSNQPQHF